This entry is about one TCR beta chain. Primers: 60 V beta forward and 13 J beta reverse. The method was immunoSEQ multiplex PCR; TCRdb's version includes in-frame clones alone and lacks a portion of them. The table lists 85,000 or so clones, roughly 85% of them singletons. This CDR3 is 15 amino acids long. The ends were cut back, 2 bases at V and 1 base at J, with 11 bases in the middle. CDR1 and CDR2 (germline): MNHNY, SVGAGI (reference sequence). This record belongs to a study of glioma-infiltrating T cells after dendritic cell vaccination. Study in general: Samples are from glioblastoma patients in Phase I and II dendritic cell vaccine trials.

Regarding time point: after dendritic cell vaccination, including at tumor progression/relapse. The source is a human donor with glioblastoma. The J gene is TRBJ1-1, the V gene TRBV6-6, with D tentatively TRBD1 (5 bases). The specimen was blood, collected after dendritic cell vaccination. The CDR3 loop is CASSYGTGQNTEAFF. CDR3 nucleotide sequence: TGTGCCAGCAGTTACGGCACAGGACAGAACACTGAAGCTTTCTTT.